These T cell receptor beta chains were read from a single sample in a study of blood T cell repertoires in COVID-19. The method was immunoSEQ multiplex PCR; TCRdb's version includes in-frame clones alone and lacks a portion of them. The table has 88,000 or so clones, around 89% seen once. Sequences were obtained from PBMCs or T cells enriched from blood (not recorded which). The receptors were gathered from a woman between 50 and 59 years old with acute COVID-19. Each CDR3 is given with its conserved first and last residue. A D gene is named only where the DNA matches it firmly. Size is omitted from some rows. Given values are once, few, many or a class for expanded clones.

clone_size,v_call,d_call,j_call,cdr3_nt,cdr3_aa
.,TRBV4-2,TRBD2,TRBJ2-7,TGTGCCAGCAGCCCCTCCTTCCGGGACAGGGGGCTGGGGACTAGCGGGAGTAAACCCTACGAGCAGTACTTC,CASSPSFRDRGLGTSGSKPYEQYF
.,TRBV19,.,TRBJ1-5,TGTGCCAGTAGTATAACACAGGGTGGCAATCAGCCCCAGCATTTT,CASSITQGGNQPQHF
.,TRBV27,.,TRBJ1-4,TGTGCCAGCAGCCAGCGACTCGGGGGAGGAGAAAAACTGTTTTTT,CASSQRLGGGEKLFF
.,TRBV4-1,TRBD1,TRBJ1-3,TGCGCCAGCAGGGGACAGAACTCTGGAAACACCATATATTTT,CASRGQNSGNTIYF
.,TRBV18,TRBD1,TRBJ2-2,TGTGCCAGCTCACCACCCCTCGACAGGGGGAGAACCGGGGAGCTGTTTTTT,CASSPPLDRGRTGELFF
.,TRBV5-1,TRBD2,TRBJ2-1,TGCGCCAGCAGCTTGGAAGCGGGATCTTCCTACAATGAGCAGTTCTTC,CASSLEAGSSYNEQFF
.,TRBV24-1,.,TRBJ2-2,TGTGCCACCAGTGATTTGAACAGAAGGGAGCTGTTTTTT,CATSDLNRRELFF
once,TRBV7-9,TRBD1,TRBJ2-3,TGTGCCAGCAGCTCCACAGGGGGCCGGGGTGGAAATACGCAGTATTTT,CASSSTGGRGGNTQYF
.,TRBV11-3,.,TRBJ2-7,TGTGCCAGCAGCTACAACGCTGGCAGGTACGAGCAGTACTTC,CASSYNAGRYEQYF
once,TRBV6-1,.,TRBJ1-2,TGTGCCAGCAGTGAAGTTCCCGTGCGAGGTGGCTACACCTTC,CASSEVPVRGGYTF
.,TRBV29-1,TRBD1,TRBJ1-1,TGCAGCGTATATACGGACAGGGGACACACTGAAGCTTTCTTT,CSVYTDRGHTEAFF
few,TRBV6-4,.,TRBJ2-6,TGTGCCAGCAGTGTGGAGTCGAGCTCTGGGGCCAACGTCCTGACTTTC,CASSVESSSGANVLTF
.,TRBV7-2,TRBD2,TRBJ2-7,TGTGCCAGCAGCTTAGTAGCGGGAGGGCCAAGATCCTACGAGCAGTACTTC,CASSLVAGGPRSYEQYF
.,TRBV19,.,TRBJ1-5,TGTGCCAGTAGTATCTGGCGGCACCTTGGCAATCAGCCCCAGCATTTT,CASSIWRHLGNQPQHF
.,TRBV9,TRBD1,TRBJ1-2,TGTGCCAGCAGCGTAGCTGGGACAGGCTATGGCTACACCTTC,CASSVAGTGYGYTF
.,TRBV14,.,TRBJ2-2,TGTGCCAGCAGCCAAGTTATCGCCGGGGAGCTGTTTTTT,CASSQVIAGELFF
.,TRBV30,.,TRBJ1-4,TGTGCCTGGAGGTCAGGTCGGGGGGCTAATGAAAAACTGTTTTTT,CAWRSGRGANEKLFF
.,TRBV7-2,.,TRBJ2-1,TGTGCCAGCAGCTTAGGCTATTCCTCCTACAATGAGCAGTTCTTC,CASSLGYSSYNEQFF
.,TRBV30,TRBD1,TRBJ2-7,TGTGCCTGGAGATTTCGGGACAGGGAAACCTACGAGCAGTACTTC,CAWRFRDRETYEQYF
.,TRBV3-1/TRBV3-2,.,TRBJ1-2,TGTGCCAGCAAAGGAAAGTCTCAGGGTCAAGGTTATGGCTACACCTTC,CASKGKSQGQGYGYTF
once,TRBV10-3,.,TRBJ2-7,TGTGCCATCAGTGGCGGCCAGGACGGACTCTACGAGCAGTACTTC,CAISGGQDGLYEQYF
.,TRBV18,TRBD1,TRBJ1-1,TGTGCCAGCTCACCGGGACAGGGGATAGGGAAGGTCACTGAAGCTTTCTTT,CASSPGQGIGKVTEAFF
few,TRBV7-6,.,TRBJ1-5,TGTGCCAGCAGCTTAGGGGCAGGGCAAATTCAGCCCCAGCATTTT,CASSLGAGQIQPQHF
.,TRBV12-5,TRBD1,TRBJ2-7,TGTGCTAGTGGGACCCGGGACAGGACACACGAGCAGTACTTC,CASGTRDRTHEQYF
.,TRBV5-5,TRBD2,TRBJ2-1,TGTGCCAGCAGCCCGGGACTAGCGGGAGGGCCCGGGCAGTTCTTC,CASSPGLAGGPGQFF
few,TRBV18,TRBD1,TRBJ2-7,TGTGCCAGCTCACCCCGACAGGGGGGCTTACACGAGCAGTACTTC,CASSPRQGGLHEQYF
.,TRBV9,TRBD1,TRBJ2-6,TGTGCCAGCAGCGGGGGACAGACTGGGGCCAACGTCCTGACTTTC,CASSGGQTGANVLTF
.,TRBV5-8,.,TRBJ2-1,TGTGCCATACCGGGACCCCTATTGGGGCGGGGCACCTACAATGAGCAGTTCTTC,CAIPGPLLGRGTYNEQFF
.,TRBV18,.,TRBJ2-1,TGTGCCAGCTCCACCTACGATGAGCAGTTCTTC,CASSTYDEQFF
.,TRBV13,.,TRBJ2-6,TGTGCCAGCAGCCTTTCCTCTGGGGCCAACGTCCTGACTTTC,CASSLSSGANVLTF
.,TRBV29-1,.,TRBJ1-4,TGCAGCGTTGATTTATCAGGGAACGGTGAAAAACTGTTTTTT,CSVDLSGNGEKLFF
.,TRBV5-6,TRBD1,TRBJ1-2,TGTGCCAGCAGCTCCGACAGGGCCTCGATAAAGGATGGCTACACCTTC,CASSSDRASIKDGYTF
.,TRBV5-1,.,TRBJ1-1,TGCGCCAGCAGCTTGTCTACTTACAGGGCTGAAGCTTTCTTT,CASSLSTYRAEAFF
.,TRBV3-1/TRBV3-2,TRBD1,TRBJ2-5,TGTGCCAGCAGCGAGACAGGGGGCGGGCAAGAGACCCAGTACTTC,CASSETGGGQETQYF
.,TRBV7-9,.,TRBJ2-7,TGTGCCAGCAGCTTAGCTCAGGCAGCCTACGAGCAGTACTTC,CASSLAQAAYEQYF
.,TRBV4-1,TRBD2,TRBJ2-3,TGCGCCAGCAGCCAAGGGACTAGAAGGACAGATACGCAGTATTTT,CASSQGTRRTDTQYF
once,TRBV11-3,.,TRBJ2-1,TGTGCCAGCAGCTTAGGTAGCTACTCCTACAATGAGCAGTTCTTC,CASSLGSYSYNEQFF
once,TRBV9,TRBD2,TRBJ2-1,TGTGCCAGCAGCGCCGGACTAGCGGGAACAAGAGGCAGGTACAATGAGCAGTTCTTC,CASSAGLAGTRGRYNEQFF
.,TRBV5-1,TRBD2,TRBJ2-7,TGCGCCAGCAGCCCGACTAGCGGAAGCTACGAGCAGTACTTC,CASSPTSGSYEQYF
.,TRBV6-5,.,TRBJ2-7,TGTGCCAGCAGTTATAATGGGGTCAGGGGAGTACGGGAGCAGTACTTC,CASSYNGVRGVREQYF
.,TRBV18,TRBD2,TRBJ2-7,TGTGCCAGCTCACCCCCACTAGCGGACGTCCTCGAGCAGTACTTC,CASSPPLADVLEQYF
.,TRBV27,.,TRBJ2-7,TGTGCCAGCAGTTTAAGGGACACGTCCTACGAGCAGTACTTC,CASSLRDTSYEQYF
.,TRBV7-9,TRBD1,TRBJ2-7,TGTGCCAGCAGTTTTTTCCGGGACAGGGTATCCTACGAGCAGTACTTC,CASSFFRDRVSYEQYF
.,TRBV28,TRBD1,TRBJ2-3,TGTGCCAGCATTCAACAGGGGAACACAGATACGCAGTATTTT,CASIQQGNTDTQYF
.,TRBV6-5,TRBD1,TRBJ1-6,TGTGCCAGCAGACTACAGGGGGTTAATAATTCACCCCTCCACTTT,CASRLQGVNNSPLHF
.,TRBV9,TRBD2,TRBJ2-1,TGTGCCAGCAGCGCCCGGGACTATGGACTCACCTACAATGAGCAGTTCTTC,CASSARDYGLTYNEQFF
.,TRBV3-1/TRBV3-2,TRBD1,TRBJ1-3,TGTGCCAGCAGCCCCGGGGACAGCTCTGGAAACACCATATATTTT,CASSPGDSSGNTIYF
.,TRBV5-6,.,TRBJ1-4,TGTGCCAGCAGCTCCGGACAGCATAATGAAAAACTGTTTTTT,CASSSGQHNEKLFF
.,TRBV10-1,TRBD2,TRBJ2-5,TGCGCCAGCAGTGAGGCTAGCGGGAGTGGAGAGACCCAGTACTTC,CASSEASGSGETQYF
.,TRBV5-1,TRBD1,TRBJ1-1,TGCGCCAGCAGCTTGCAGGGGGCGGCCACTGAAGCTTTCTTT,CASSLQGAATEAFF
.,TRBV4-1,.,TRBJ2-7,TGCGCCAGCAGCCGCCCAGGGGGCGGGAGGGCCAGCGAGCAGTACTTC,CASSRPGGGRASEQYF
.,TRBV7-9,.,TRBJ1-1,TGTGCCAGCAGCTTAGGCAGTTACACTGAAGCTTTCTTT,CASSLGSYTEAFF
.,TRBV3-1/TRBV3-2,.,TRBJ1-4,TGTGCCAGCAGCTCCGACAGTTCAACTAATGAAAAACTGTTTTTT,CASSSDSSTNEKLFF
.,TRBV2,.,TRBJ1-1,TGTGCCAGCGAGGGTACAGTGAACACTGAAGCTTTCTTT,CASEGTVNTEAFF